Shown below are 19 T cell receptor beta chains from a single sample sequenced in a study of blood T cell repertoires in COVID-19. Some clones are missing from TCRdb's copy, which holds only in-frame ones; the method was immunoSEQ multiplex PCR. This sample carries hundreds of thousands of clones, 83% of them seen once, and the ten largest clones take 1.3%. The sequencing sample was made of peripheral blood. Receptors were obtained from a young woman with COVID-19, enrolled during active disease.

V usage is TRBV30 and J usage is TRBJ2-7; 7 bases are shared with TRBD1. The V gene end was trimmed by 4 bases and the J gene end by 2 bases; junction bases not matched to a gene: 5. The CDR3 covers 13 residues. Germline CDR1 GTSNPN, CDR2 SVGIG (reference sequence). In DNA, the CDR3 is TGTGCCTGGAATCGACAGGGTGCCTACGAGCAGTACTTC. Its translation: CAWNRQGAYEQYF.

This clone has a single count. The chain joins TRBV7-9 to TRBJ2-1; 12 nucleotides align to TRBD2. This CDR3 is 19 amino acids long. The germline gives CDR1 SEHNR, CDR2 FQNEAQ (reference sequence). The junction had 14 bases not matched to a gene; V was cut back by 5 bases and J by 3 bases. CDR3 region: CASSLGLAGLLDGYNEQFF. The CDR3 nucleotides are TGTGCCAGCAGCCTCGGACTAGCGGGACTCCTCGATGGCTACAATGAGCAGTTCTTC.

The chain employs TRBV6-6 and TRBJ2-5; no definite D call. The CDR3 sequence is 14 residues long. Germline CDR1 is MNHNY and CDR2 is SVGAGI (reference sequence). Trimming left V 0 bases short and J 6 bases short, with 11 bases between. As DNA, the CDR3 is TGTGCCAGCAGTTACTCGCTAGGAGAGCAGACCCAGTACTTC. The encoded protein is CASSYSLGEQTQYF.

Written as DNA, the CDR3 is TGTGCCAGCTCACCCCTAGTTAGCGGTTTACAAGAGACCCAGTACTTC. This translates into CASSPLVSGLQETQYF. This chain uses TRBV18 with TRBJ2-5, with D tentatively TRBD2 (6 bases). There are 16 residues in the CDR3. The germline CDR1 and CDR2 sequences are KGHSH and LQKENI. V lost 3 bases and J lost 2, with 16 bases in between.

The chain couples TRBV13 to TRBJ2-7; the match to TRBD2 covers 7 bases. The CDR3 runs to 14 residues. Germline V gene data show CDR1 as PRHDT and CDR2 as FYEKMQ (reference sequence). J was trimmed by 7 bases and V by 4 bases; bases with no gene match: 10. This CDR3 is CASSWGRARGEQYF. The CDR3 nucleotides are TGTGCCAGCAGCTGGGGGAGGGCTCGGGGAGAGCAGTACTTC.

The CDR3 loop is CAISEMADYEQYF. CDR3 nucleotides: TGTGCCATCAGTGAGATGGCAGACTACGAGCAGTACTTC. This chain links TRBV10-3 with TRBJ2-7; D not resolved. The V end lost 2 bases, the J end lost 3 bases, and 8 bases lay between the germline ends. This CDR3 region has 13 residues. Per germline, CDR1 ENHRY and CDR2 SYGVKD.

The V and J genes are TRBV2 and TRBJ1-1; D might be TRBD1 (6 bases). Germline V gene sequence: CDR1 SNHLY, CDR2 FYNNEI. V dropped 3 bases and J dropped 4 bases, with 9 bases sitting between them. This CDR3 has 13 residues. CDR3 in amino acids: CASSDRGGTEAFF. For the CDR3, the DNA is TGTGCCAGCAGTGACAGGGGCGGCACTGAAGCTTTCTTT.

V gene TRBV19 combines with J gene TRBJ2-1; D remains unclear. Germline assignment: CDR1 LNHDA and CDR2 SQIVND (reference sequence). The CDR3 loop spans 13 amino acids. The germline V and J ends were trimmed by 3 bases and 8 bases, with 11 bases remaining between them. This chain's CDR3 is CASSIPQPYEQFF. CDR3 sequence (DNA): TGTGCCAGTAGTATCCCACAACCGTATGAGCAGTTCTTC.

This chain uses TRBV4-1 with TRBJ2-3, with D uncertain. V gave up 0 bases and J gave up 6 bases, with 13 bases separating them. This CDR3 contains 15 residues. Looked up from germline, CDR1 is MGHRA and CDR2 is YSYEKL. As DNA, the CDR3 is TGCGCCAGCAGCCAAGATGATGGCCCACAGGATACGCAGTATTTT. Protein: CASSQDDGPQDTQYF.

This sequence joins TRBV3-1 (or the pseudogene TRBV3-2) and TRBJ2-7; 8 bases align to TRBD1. V lost 3 bases, J lost 4 bases, and 2 bases stayed unmatched. This CDR3 is 13 amino acids long. The germline gives CDR1 LGHDT, CDR2 YNNKEL (reference sequence). CDR3 sequence (DNA): TGTGCCAGCAGCCACAGGGGGCCGTACGAGCAGTACTTC. This translates into CASSHRGPYEQYF.

The chain carries TRBV10-1 and TRBJ2-5; D is perhaps TRBD1 (5 bases). Trimming left V 6 bases short and J 5 bases short, with 25 bases between. Germline V gene data show CDR1 as WNHNN and CDR2 as SYGVQD (reference sequence). CDR3 length equals 17 residues. The CDR3 sequence is CASRGSGFRVPGETQYF. In DNA, the CDR3 is TGCGCCAGCAGGGGAAGTGGGTTCAGGGTACCCGGCGAGACCCAGTACTTC.

This clone was observed a handful of times. The chain is built from TRBV19 and TRBJ1-2, with 7 nucleotides matching TRBD1. J lost 2 bases, V lost 10 bases, and 10 bases had no gene match. This CDR3 has 14 residues. CDR1 and CDR2 from the germline V gene are LNHDA and SQIVND (reference sequence). For the CDR3, the DNA is TGTGCCACCAGGCGGGACAGTGGGAACTATGGCTACACCTTC. This encodes CATRRDSGNYGYTF.

The V and J genes are TRBV19 and TRBJ2-5; 7 nucleotides align to TRBD1. This CDR3 contains 13 residues. V shed 5 bases and J 4 bases; nucleotides not matched to a gene: 4. Germline V lookup: CDR1 LNHDA, CDR2 SQIVND (reference sequence). In DNA form, the CDR3 reads TGTGCCAGTAGTGCTGGGGACAGAGAGACCCAGTACTTC. Its translation: CASSAGDRETQYF.

This clone was seen once. This chain joins TRBV18 and TRBJ2-7, with a tentative D call TRBD2 (6 bases). Germline CDR1 KGHSH, CDR2 LQKENI. V gave up 0 bases and J gave up 4 bases, with 13 bases separating them. CDR3 length equals 15 residues. Here the CDR3 reads CASSPPSGREYEQYF. CDR3 sequence (DNA): TGTGCCAGCTCACCACCGTCCGGGAGAGAGTACGAGCAGTACTTC.

The chain combines TRBV19 with TRBJ2-5, with 12 nucleotides matching TRBD2. The trim removed 5 bases at V and 4 bases at J, leaving 5 bases unmatched. Germline assignment: CDR1 LNHDA and CDR2 SQIVND (reference sequence). The CDR3 spans 15 residues. The CDR3 region is CASSLGLAGRETQYF. For the CDR3, the DNA is TGTGCCAGTAGTCTCGGACTAGCGGGGCGAGAGACCCAGTACTTC.

The chain uses TRBV6-5 and TRBJ2-1, with D maybe TRBD1 (6 bases). Trimming removed 5 bases from V and 2 bases from J, with 13 bases in between. CDR3 length equals 15 residues. Germline lookup yields CDR1 MNHEY and CDR2 SVGAGI. CDR3 amino acids: CASSPLNRAYNEQFF. The CDR3 DNA follows: TGTGCCAGCAGTCCACTGAACAGGGCCTACAATGAGCAGTTCTTC.

The chain is built from TRBV30 and TRBJ2-7; 12 nucleotides agree with TRBD1. The CDR3 sequence is 18 residues long. The germline gives CDR1 GTSNPN, CDR2 SVGIG (reference sequence). With 0 bases clipped from V and 4 bases from J, the junction kept 13 bases outside the gene matches. The CDR3 loop reads CAWSVGTGGYRTVYEQYF. DNA for the CDR3: TGTGCCTGGAGTGTGGGGACAGGGGGCTATAGGACTGTTTACGAGCAGTACTTC.

This chain links TRBV4-3 with TRBJ1-2, with 10 positions matching TRBD1. The CDR3 has 15 amino acids. Trimming at V came to 1 base and at J to 4 bases, leaving 3 bases not matched to a gene. CDR1 is LGHNA, CDR2 YSLEER, per germline. CDR3 amino acids: CASSQGTGGIYGYTF. CDR3 bases: TGCGCCAGCAGCCAAGGGACAGGGGGGATCTATGGCTACACCTTC.

This chain joins TRBV5-1 and TRBJ1-3; 12 bases line up with TRBD1. Germline V gene lookup returns CDR1 SGHRS and CDR2 YFSETQ. The CDR3 is made up of 18 amino acids. Unmatched junction bases numbered 10, after V lost 2 bases and J lost 4 bases. The CDR3 region has the DNA TGCGCCAGCAGCTTAAGACCCACGGGACAGGGGGCCGGAAACACCATATATTTT. It codes for CASSLRPTGQGAGNTIYF.